The 16 T cell receptor beta chains given below trace back to one sample, sequenced in a study of cytomegalovirus exposure and HLA in healthy donors. The PCR made use of 60 Vbeta and 13 Jbeta primers. Measured with immunoSEQ multiplex PCR; TCRdb has only the in-frame clones, and not every one. The data show under 200,000 clones, around 79% seen once. The sequenced sample consisted of PBMCs. These receptors were obtained from a male donor in good health and CMV-seropositive.

The chain joins TRBV14 to TRBJ1-2; TRBD1 matches at 10 bases. Trimming cost V 1 base and J 2 bases; bases outside gene matches: 1. CDR1 and CDR2 (germline): SGHDN, FVKESK. The CDR3 has 15 residues. The CDR3 bases are TGTGCCAGCAGCCAAGTGACAGGGGGCAACTATGGCTACACCTTC. Its translation is CASSQVTGGNYGYTF.

V and J are TRBV10-3 and TRBJ2-7; 10 bases agree with TRBD1. Germline V lookup: CDR1 ENHRY, CDR2 SYGVKD. V was pared by 7 bases and J by 1 base, with 19 bases of the junction left unmatched. The CDR3 consists of 19 residues. CDR3 bases: TGTGCCATCAAGCCGTCCCCGGGAGTTGGACAGGGGGGATCCTACGAGCAGTACTTC. Translated, it gives CAIKPSPGVGQGGSYEQYF.

The chain carries TRBV19 and TRBJ2-7; D might be TRBD2 (6 bases). The V gene lost 6 bases and the J gene lost 2 bases, with 14 bases spanning the gap. The CDR3 contains 14 residues. Germline assignment: CDR1 LNHDA and CDR2 SQIVND (reference sequence). CDR3 nucleotides: TGTGCCAGTAGGGGCCGGGAGTATCCCTACGAGCAGTACTTC. Its protein is CASRGREYPYEQYF.

The chain is built from TRBV5-6 and TRBJ1-2; 7 positions agree with TRBD1. The CDR3 extends over 13 amino acids. V was clipped by 5 bases and J by 6 bases; unmatched bases: 7. Germline loops: CDR1 SGHDT, CDR2 YYEEEE. Here the CDR3 DNA reads TGTGCCAGCAGGCGACAGGGAAGGAATGGCTACACCTTC. This translates into CASRRQGRNGYTF.

V usage is TRBV10-3 and J usage is TRBJ1-2, with D maybe TRBD1 (5 bases). Between the trimmed V and J ends, which lost 0 bases and 6 bases, there was a span of 11 bases. Germline CDR1 is ENHRY and CDR2 is SYGVKD. This CDR3 is built from 14 residues. CDR3 sequence reads: CAISESGGFDGYTF. DNA of the CDR3: TGTGCCATCAGTGAGTCGGGGGGGTTCGATGGCTACACCTTC.

The V call is TRBV9, the J call TRBJ2-2, with 7 bases identical to TRBD1. Per the germline V gene, CDR1 is SGDLS and CDR2 is YYNGEE. This CDR3 contains 15 residues. J gave up 6 bases and V 5 bases, and 10 bases lay outside the gene matches. DNA for the CDR3: TGTGCCAGCAGGCATTCCGGGACAGAATCCGGGGAGCTGTTTTTT. Translating it yields CASRHSGTESGELFF.

The V and J genes are TRBV5-1 and TRBJ2-1, with a possible D match to TRBD2 (6 bases). The V and J ends lost 9 bases and 0 bases respectively, with 16 bases between them. The CDR3 consists of 15 residues. The germline CDR1 and CDR2 sequences are SGHRS and YFSETQ. The CDR3 bases are TGCGCCACCAAACCTACGGACTACTCCTACAATGAGCAGTTCTTC. This sequence encodes CATKPTDYSYNEQFF.

The chain combines TRBV11-2 with TRBJ2-2; a possible D gene is TRBD1 (6 bases). With 5 bases removed from V and 6 bases from J, the gap between germline ends came to 16 bases. CDR1 is SGHAT, CDR2 FQNNGV, per germline. The CDR3 spans 15 residues. CDR3 sequence reads: CASSLFWTEAGELFF. DNA of the CDR3: TGTGCCAGCAGCCTTTTTTGGACAGAAGCCGGGGAGCTGTTTTTT. Full variable domain (missing parts from reference TRBV11-2 and TRBJ2-2): EAGVAQSPRYKIIEKRQSVAFWCNPISGHATLYWYQQILGQGPKLLIQFQNNGVVDDSQLPKDRFSAERLKGVDSTLKIQPAKLEDSAVYLCASSLFWTEAGELFFGEGSRLTVL.

The rearrangement joins TRBV2 to TRBJ2-2; 12 bases line up with TRBD2. The germline V gene encodes CDR1 SNHLY and CDR2 FYNNEI. V trimming: 6 bases; J trimming: 6 bases; junction bases outside the gene matches: 8. The CDR3 is 16 residues long. The CDR3 nucleotides read TGTGCCAGCAGCCCTCCTAGCGGGGGGGCGTCCGGGGAGCTGTTTTTT. Encoded protein: CASSPPSGGASGELFF.

V usage is TRBV19 and J usage is TRBJ1-6; 9 positions match TRBD1. The germline gives CDR1 LNHDA, CDR2 SQIVND (reference sequence). V was pared by 5 bases and J by 10 bases, with 9 bases of the junction left unmatched. This CDR3 is built from 15 residues. CDR3 sequence reads: CASSLTGGAGSPLHF. The CDR3 DNA reads TGTGCCAGTAGTCTTACAGGGGGCGCAGGATCACCCCTCCACTTT. Looking up the rest from reference TRBV19 and TRBJ1-6 gives the full variable domain: DGGITQSPKYLFRKEGQNVTLSCEQNLNHDAMYWYRQDPGQGLRLIYYSQIVNDFQKGDIAEGYSVSREKKESFPLTVTSAQKNPTAFYLCASSLTGGAGSPLHFGNGTRLTVT.

The chain uses TRBV30 and TRBJ1-6, with 7 bases aligning to TRBD1. Germline loops: CDR1 GTSNPN, CDR2 SVGIG (reference sequence). The trim removed 4 bases at V and 10 bases at J, leaving 7 bases unmatched. The CDR3 spans 13 residues. The chain's CDR3 is CAWTDRVWSPLHF. In nucleotides, the CDR3 is TGTGCCTGGACCGACAGGGTCTGGTCACCCCTCCACTTT.

Concerning this clone: A read error may produce the germline difference seen at one junction end. The rearrangement uses TRBV7-7 and TRBJ1-1, with a possible D match to TRBD1 (6 bases). The CDR3 is made up of 13 amino acids. The V gene's germline CDR1 is SSHAT and CDR2 FNYEAQ (reference sequence). The CDR3 nucleotides are TGTGCTAGCAGCCTGGACAGGAACACTGAAGCTTTCTTT. It specifies CASSLDRNTEAFF. The full variable domain, rest sourced from reference TRBV7-7 and TRBJ1-1, is GAGVSQSPRYKVTKRGQDVTLRCDPISSHATLYWYQQALGQGPEFLTYFNYEAQPDKSGLPSDRFSAERPEGSISTLTIQRTEQRDSAMYRCASSLDRNTEAFFGQGTRLTVV.

This sequence joins TRBV7-2 and TRBJ2-7, with D possibly TRBD2 on 6 matching bases. CDR1 SGHTA and CDR2 FQGNSA come from the germline V gene. The ends were cut back, 6 bases at V and 0 bases at J, with 18 bases in the middle. This CDR3 has 16 residues. This CDR3 is CASRSPGGERSYEQYF. The CDR3 nucleotides are TGTGCCAGCAGGAGCCCTGGCGGGGAACGCTCCTACGAGCAGTACTTC.

V usage is TRBV11-2 and J usage is TRBJ1-1; D gene uncertain. Between the trimmed V and J ends, which lost 4 bases and 3 bases, there was a span of 6 bases. The CDR3 consists of 12 residues. Germline V gene data show CDR1 as SGHAT and CDR2 as FQNNGV. The CDR3 DNA reads TGTGCCAGCAGCTCGAGGGACACTGAAGCTTTCTTT. This encodes CASSSRDTEAFF. The whole variable domain, remainder taken from reference TRBV11-2 and TRBJ1-1, is EAGVAQSPRYKIIEKRQSVAFWCNPISGHATLYWYQQILGQGPKLLIQFQNNGVVDDSQLPKDRFSAERLKGVDSTLKIQPAKLEDSAVYLCASSSRDTEAFFGQGTRLTVV.

In its sample, this clone was seen a few times. The V and J genes are TRBV5-6 and TRBJ2-1; 12 nucleotides line up with TRBD1. J was trimmed by 5 bases and V by 7 bases; bases with no gene match: 4. CDR1 and CDR2 (germline): SGHDT, YYEEEE. The CDR3 covers 14 residues. CDR3 coding DNA: TGTGCCAGCCGTGGGACAGGGGGCCACAATGAGCAGTTCTTC. This sequence encodes CASRGTGGHNEQFF.

The chain links TRBV6-5 to TRBJ1-2; D remains unclear. V was cut by 7 bases and J by 5 bases, with 11 bases left in between. Per germline, CDR1 MNHEY and CDR2 SVGAGI. CDR3 length: 12 residues. The CDR3 loop reads CASTDGAYGYTF. The CDR3 coding sequence is TGTGCCAGCACCGACGGAGCTTATGGCTACACCTTC.